The rows below give T cell receptor beta chains drawn from one sample of a study of T cell repertoires in cytomegalovirus infection. One entry per CDR3 protein, called by TCRdb with MiXCR from the reads. The sample includes approximately 630,000 distinct CDR3 sequences, roughly a quarter of them seen just once. The sequencing sample was made of CD8+ T cells from PBMCs. The source of these receptors is a human donor in good health (CMV status not recorded). Some clones in this sample may be carry-over from other donors' samples. Both conserved end residues are part of each CDR3. A D gene is named only where the DNA matches it firmly. Clone size is not always given. Where it is, it says once, few, many or a class for expanded clones.

size: NA; J: TRBJ1-5; V: TRBV28; D: NA; CDR3: CASSSGLGSGNQPQHF; DNA: TGTGCCAGCAGTTCGGGACTGGGGTCGGGCAATCAGCCCCAGCATTTT
size: NA; J: TRBJ2-7; V: TRBV7-2; D: NA; CDR3: CASSPGPFGYEQYF; DNA: TGTGCCAGCAGTCCGGGGCCCTTCGGCTACGAGCAGTACTTC
size: few; J: TRBJ2-1; V: TRBV5-4; D: TRBD2; CDR3: CASSPGLADLSLYNEQFF; DNA: TGTGCCAGCAGCCCCGGACTAGCGGACCTCTCTCTCTACAATGAGCAGTTCTTC
size: NA; J: TRBJ2-1; V: TRBV9; D: NA; CDR3: CASSVVPESYNEQFF; DNA: TGTGCCAGCAGCGTAGTACCGGAGTCCTACAATGAGCAGTTCTTC
size: NA; J: TRBJ1-1; V: TRBV20-1; D: TRBD1; CDR3: CSVPQGRVEAFF; DNA: TGCAGTGTCCCACAGGGGAGAGTTGAAGCTTTCTTT
size: many; J: TRBJ2-1; V: TRBV7-3; D: NA; CDR3: CASSENQGGPYNEQFF; DNA: TGTGCCAGCAGCGAAAACCAGGGGGGACCCTACAATGAGCAGTTCTTC
size: NA; J: TRBJ1-5; V: TRBV2; D: NA; CDR3: CASTSDQGFSGQPQHF; DNA: TGTGCCAGCACGTCCGATCAGGGGTTTTCGGGTCAGCCCCAGCATTTT
size: NA; J: TRBJ1-4; V: TRBV14; D: NA; CDR3: CASSLKGFHSEKLFF; DNA: TGTGCCAGCAGCCTAAAGGGTTTCCACTCCGAAAAACTGTTTTTT
size: NA; J: TRBJ2-3; V: TRBV9; D: TRBD2; CDR3: CASSEAGTTDTQYF; DNA: TGTGCCAGCAGCGAAGCGGGGACCACAGATACGCAGTATTTT
size: NA; J: TRBJ1-6; V: TRBV7-4; D: TRBD1; CDR3: CASLQGGAYSPLHF; DNA: TGTGCCAGCCTGCAGGGGGGCGCGTATTCACCCCTCCACTTT
size: many; J: TRBJ2-1; V: TRBV6-2/TRBV6-3; D: TRBD2; CDR3: CASSSSGGSNEQFF; DNA: TGTGCCAGCAGCTCTAGCGGGGGGTCAAATGAGCAGTTCTTC
size: few; J: TRBJ2-7; V: TRBV5-5; D: NA; CDR3: CASSFRASGYEQYF; DNA: TGTGCCAGCAGCTTCCGGGCCTCTGGGTACGAGCAGTACTTC
size: NA; J: TRBJ1-5; V: TRBV7-2; D: NA; CDR3: CASSPEGAPYSNQPQHF; DNA: TGTGCCAGCAGCCCCGAAGGTGCTCCTTATAGCAATCAGCCCCAGCATTTT
size: NA; J: TRBJ2-3; V: TRBV2; D: TRBD2; CDR3: CASSEASASGGGDTQYF; DNA: TGTGCCAGCAGTGAAGCGTCGGCTAGCGGGGGCGGAGATACGCAGTATTTT
size: NA; J: TRBJ2-4; V: TRBV27; D: NA; CDR3: CANRKQGSENIQYF; DNA: TGTGCCAACAGAAAACAGGGCTCCGAAAACATTCAGTACTTC
size: many; J: TRBJ2-3; V: TRBV7-8; D: NA; CDR3: CASSLAGQGGTDTQYF; DNA: TGTGCCAGCAGCTTAGCGGGACAAGGGGGCACAGATACGCAGTATTTT
size: many; J: TRBJ2-7; V: TRBV7-6; D: TRBD2; CDR3: CASSLVERGGRDEQYF; DNA: TGTGCCAGCAGCTTAGTAGAGCGGGGGGGCCGGGACGAGCAGTACTTC
size: many; J: TRBJ2-1; V: TRBV7-2; D: NA; CDR3: CASSSSAGAGNEQFF; DNA: TGTGCCAGCAGCTCGAGCGCCGGCGCGGGCAATGAGCAGTTCTTC
size: few; J: TRBJ1-1; V: TRBV28; D: NA; CDR3: CASSLRNLGTEAFF; DNA: TGTGCCAGCAGTTTAAGAAATCTGGGCACTGAAGCTTTCTTT
size: NA; J: TRBJ2-3; V: TRBV7-9; D: NA; CDR3: CASSPRWERADTQYF; DNA: TGTGCCAGCAGCCCCAGGTGGGAAAGGGCAGATACGCAGTATTTT
size: many; J: TRBJ1-1; V: TRBV7-6; D: NA; CDR3: CASSLDGTVNTEAFF; DNA: TGTGCCAGCAGCTTAGATGGGACCGTGAACACTGAAGCTTTCTTT
size: NA; J: TRBJ1-2; V: TRBV7-9; D: TRBD1; CDR3: CASSPGTEPYYGYTF; DNA: TGTGCCAGCAGCCCTGGGACAGAACCATACTATGGCTACACCTTC
size: many; J: TRBJ1-1; V: TRBV12-3/TRBV12-4; D: NA; CDR3: CASSLDSSLKDTEAFF; DNA: TGTGCCAGCAGTTTAGACAGCTCATTGAAGGACACTGAAGCTTTCTTT
size: NA; J: TRBJ1-1; V: TRBV20-1; D: NA; CDR3: CSADVGGPEAFF; DNA: TGCAGTGCGGACGTAGGGGGACCTGAAGCTTTCTTT
size: many; J: TRBJ2-2; V: TRBV7-8; D: TRBD1; CDR3: CASSSGQGSTGELFF; DNA: TGTGCCAGCAGCTCCGGACAGGGGAGCACCGGGGAGCTGTTTTTT
size: many; J: TRBJ2-2; V: TRBV24-1; D: NA; CDR3: CATSDLGEDMKAGELFF; DNA: TGTGCCACCAGTGACCTCGGGGAGGACATGAAAGCTGGGGAGCTGTTTTTT
size: many; J: TRBJ2-7; V: TRBV19; D: TRBD1; CDR3: CASSIPDRGTYEQYF; DNA: TGTGCCAGTAGTATTCCCGACAGGGGCACCTACGAGCAGTACTTC
size: many; J: TRBJ2-7; V: TRBV2; D: TRBD1; CDR3: CASSVSYSPGQGSSYEQYF; DNA: TGTGCCAGCAGTGTATCATATTCGCCGGGACAGGGGTCCTCCTACGAGCAGTACTTC
size: NA; J: TRBJ2-3; V: TRBV28; D: NA; CDR3: CASSTFPSAHTDTQYF; DNA: TGTGCCAGCAGTACCTTCCCTAGTGCACACACAGATACGCAGTATTTT
size: once; J: TRBJ2-1; V: TRBV15; D: TRBD1; CDR3: CATSGRDRGHEQFF; DNA: TGTGCCACCAGCGGCCGGGACAGGGGTCATGAGCAGTTCTTC
size: NA; J: TRBJ1-5; V: TRBV20-1; D: TRBD1; CDR3: CSARDRGHNQPQHF; DNA: TGCAGTGCTAGAGACAGGGGGCACAATCAGCCCCAGCATTTT
size: NA; J: TRBJ2-1; V: TRBV14; D: TRBD2; CDR3: CASSQHTSGGAGNEQFF; DNA: TGTGCCAGCAGCCAGCACACTAGCGGGGGGGCAGGAAATGAGCAGTTCTTC
size: many; J: TRBJ1-1; V: TRBV11-2; D: NA; CDR3: CASSLDLDRTEAFF; DNA: TGTGCCAGCAGCTTAGATTTAGACAGGACTGAAGCTTTCTTT
size: NA; J: TRBJ2-1; V: TRBV15; D: NA; CDR3: CATSRPPHNEQFF; DNA: TGTGCCACCAGCAGACCCCCCCACAATGAGCAGTTCTTC
size: few; J: TRBJ2-3; V: TRBV6-5; D: NA; CDR3: CASRSRADITDTQYF; DNA: TGTGCCAGCAGGAGCAGGGCTGATATTACAGATACGCAGTATTTT
size: few; J: TRBJ1-2; V: TRBV2; D: NA; CDR3: CASSDPALMGYTF; DNA: TGTGCCAGCAGTGATCCCGCTCTTATGGGCTACACCTTC
size: NA; J: TRBJ2-7; V: TRBV29-1; D: NA; CDR3: CSVVGPAYEQYF; DNA: TGCAGCGTTGTGGGGCCCGCTTACGAGCAGTACTTC
size: NA; J: TRBJ2-7; V: TRBV9; D: TRBD1; CDR3: CASSEGATSSYEQYF; DNA: TGTGCCAGCAGCGAGGGGGCCACTAGCTCCTACGAGCAGTACTTC
size: NA; J: TRBJ2-2; V: TRBV7-8; D: NA; CDR3: CVSQRDTNTGELFF; DNA: TGTGTCAGCCAAAGGGACACAAACACCGGGGAGCTGTTTTTT
size: NA; J: TRBJ2-7; V: TRBV14; D: TRBD1; CDR3: CASSQGTGLRYEQYF; DNA: TGTGCCAGCAGCCAGGGGACAGGGCTACGCTACGAGCAGTACTTC
size: NA; J: TRBJ2-3; V: TRBV20-1; D: TRBD2; CDR3: CSASQRGGPDTQYF; DNA: TGCAGTGCGAGCCAGCGGGGGGGCCCGGATACGCAGTATTTT
size: many; J: TRBJ2-1; V: TRBV7-8; D: TRBD1; CDR3: CASSLTWTGNRNEQFF; DNA: TGTGCCAGCAGCCTGACCTGGACAGGTAATCGGAATGAGCAGTTCTTC
size: NA; J: TRBJ1-2; V: TRBV11-2; D: NA; CDR3: CASSSSPVRGYTF; DNA: TGTGCCAGCAGCTCTAGCCCGGTTCGTGGCTACACCTTC
size: NA; J: TRBJ2-5; V: TRBV28; D: NA; CDR3: CASSLLSSQETQYF; DNA: TGTGCCAGCAGTTTATTAAGCAGTCAAGAGACCCAGTACTTC
size: NA; J: TRBJ1-2; V: TRBV7-9; D: NA; CDR3: CASTNARDDSMNGYTF; DNA: TGTGCCAGCACCAACGCCCGGGACGACAGTATGAATGGCTACACCTTC
size: few; J: TRBJ2-2; V: TRBV4-3; D: NA; CDR3: CASSQGRAIYTGELFF; DNA: TGCGCCAGCAGCCAAGGAAGGGCTATCTACACCGGGGAGCTGTTTTTT
size: many; J: TRBJ1-1; V: TRBV7-2; D: NA; CDR3: CASSLSNLQGEAFF; DNA: TGTGCCAGCAGCTTATCGAACTTGCAAGGTGAAGCTTTCTTT
size: many; J: TRBJ2-5; V: TRBV7-2; D: NA; CDR3: CASSSRGRMETQYF; DNA: TGTGCCAGCAGTTCACGGGGTAGGATGGAGACCCAGTACTTC
size: NA; J: TRBJ2-7; V: TRBV11-3; D: TRBD1; CDR3: CASSPRDRDNEQYF; DNA: TGTGCCAGCAGCCCCCGGGACAGGGATAACGAGCAGTACTTC
size: many; J: TRBJ2-2; V: TRBV6-6; D: NA; CDR3: CASSYDPGNTGELFF; DNA: TGTGCCAGCAGTTACGATCCAGGGAACACCGGGGAGCTGTTTTTT
size: few; J: TRBJ2-7; V: TRBV5-6; D: NA; CDR3: CASSPWTAQNYEQYF; DNA: TGTGCCAGCAGTCCTTGGACAGCCCAAAACTACGAGCAGTACTTC
size: NA; J: TRBJ1-1; V: TRBV7-9; D: TRBD1; CDR3: CASSSQTGGHTEAFF; DNA: TGTGCCAGCAGCTCCCAGACAGGGGGGCACACTGAAGCTTTCTTT
size: once; J: TRBJ2-1; V: TRBV12-3/TRBV12-4; D: NA; CDR3: CVSSLPGNEQFF; DNA: TGTGTCAGCAGTTTGCCAGGGAATGAGCAGTTCTTC